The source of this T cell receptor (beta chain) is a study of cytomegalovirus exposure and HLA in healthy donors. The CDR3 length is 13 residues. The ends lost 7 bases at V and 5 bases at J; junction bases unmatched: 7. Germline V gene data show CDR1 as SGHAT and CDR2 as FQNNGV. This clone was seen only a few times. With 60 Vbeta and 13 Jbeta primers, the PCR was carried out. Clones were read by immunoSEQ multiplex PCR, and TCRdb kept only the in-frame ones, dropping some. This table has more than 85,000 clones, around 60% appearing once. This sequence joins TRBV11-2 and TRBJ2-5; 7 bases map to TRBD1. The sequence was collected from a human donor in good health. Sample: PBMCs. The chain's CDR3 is CASTQTGFETQYF. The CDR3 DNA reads TGTGCCAGCACCCAGACAGGGTTCGAGACCCAGTACTTC.